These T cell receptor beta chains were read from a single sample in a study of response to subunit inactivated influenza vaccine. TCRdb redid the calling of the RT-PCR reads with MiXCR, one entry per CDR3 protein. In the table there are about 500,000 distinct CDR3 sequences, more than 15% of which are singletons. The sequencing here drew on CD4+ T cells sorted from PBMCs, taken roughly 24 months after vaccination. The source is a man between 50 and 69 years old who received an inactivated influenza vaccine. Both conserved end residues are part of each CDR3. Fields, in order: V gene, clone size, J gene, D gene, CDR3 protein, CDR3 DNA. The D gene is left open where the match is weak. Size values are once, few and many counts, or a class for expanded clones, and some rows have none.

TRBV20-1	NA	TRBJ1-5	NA	CSVVSGDEGQPQHF	TGCAGCGTCGTTTCAGGGGACGAGGGTCAGCCCCAGCATTTT
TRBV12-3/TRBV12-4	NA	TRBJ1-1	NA	CASSLAGQEAFF	TGTGCCAGCAGTTTAGCAGGACAGGAAGCTTTCTTT
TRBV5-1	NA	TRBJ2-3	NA	CASSLGVTDTTDTQYF	TGCGCCAGCAGCTTGGGTGTGACAGACACCACAGATACGCAGTATTTT
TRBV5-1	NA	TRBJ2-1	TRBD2	CASSFGTSGNDEQFF	TGCGCCAGCAGCTTTGGGACTAGCGGGAACGATGAGCAGTTCTTC
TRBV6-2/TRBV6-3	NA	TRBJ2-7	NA	CASSKQPYEQYF	TGTGCCAGCAGTAAACAACCCTACGAGCAGTACTTC
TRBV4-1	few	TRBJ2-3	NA	CASSSNIGTDTQYF	TGCGCCAGCAGCAGTAACATTGGCACAGATACGCAGTATTTT
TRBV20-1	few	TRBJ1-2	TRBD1	CSARETTGRLGYTF	TGCAGTGCTAGAGAAACGACAGGGAGGCTTGGCTACACCTTC
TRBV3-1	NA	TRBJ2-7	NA	CASSHENLPKQYF	TGTGCCAGCAGCCACGAGAATCTTCCCAAGCAGTACTTC
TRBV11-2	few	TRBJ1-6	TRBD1	CASSLNTGQGLPLHF	TGTGCCAGCAGCTTGAACACGGGACAGGGGTTGCCCCTCCACTTT
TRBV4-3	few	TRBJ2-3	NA	CASSQDATADTQYF	TGCGCCAGCAGCCAAGACGCAACGGCAGATACGCAGTATTTT
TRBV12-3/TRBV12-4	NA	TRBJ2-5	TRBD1	CASSLRSGAGGETQYF	TGTGCCAGCAGTTTACGTTCCGGGGCAGGGGGAGAGACCCAGTACTTC
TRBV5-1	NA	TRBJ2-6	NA	CASSEGSGHLTF	TGCGCCAGCAGCGAAGGATCGGGACATCTGACTTTC
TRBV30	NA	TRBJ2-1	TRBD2	CAWRTGTSGVNEQFF	TGTGCCTGGAGGACCGGGACTAGCGGGGTCAATGAGCAGTTCTTC
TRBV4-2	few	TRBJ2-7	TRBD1	CASSQPTGAVSYEQYF	TGTGCCAGCAGCCAACCCACAGGGGCTGTTTCCTACGAGCAGTACTTC
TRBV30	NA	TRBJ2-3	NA	CAWSVGGSTDTQYF	TGTGCCTGGAGTGTAGGGGGGTCCACAGATACGCAGTATTTT
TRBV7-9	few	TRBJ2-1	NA	CANSSFSYNEQFF	TGTGCCAACTCTTCTTTCTCCTACAATGAGCAGTTCTTC
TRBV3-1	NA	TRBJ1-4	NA	CASSQDVTGLNEKLFF	TGTGCCAGCAGCCAAGATGTTACAGGGCTTAATGAAAAACTGTTTTTT
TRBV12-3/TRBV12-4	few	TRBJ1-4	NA	CASSPDGRKLFF	TGTGCCAGCAGTCCCGACGGAAGAAAACTGTTTTTT
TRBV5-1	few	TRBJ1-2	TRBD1	CASSPVDRGYGFTF	TGCGCCAGCAGCCCCGTAGACAGGGGTTATGGCTTCACCTTC
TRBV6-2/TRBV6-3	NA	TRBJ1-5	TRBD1	CASSYDGAGGFRIQPQHF	TGTGCCAGCAGTTACGACGGGGCAGGGGGCTTTCGAATCCAGCCCCAGCATTTT
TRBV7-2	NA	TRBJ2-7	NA	CASSLAGPRGQNYEQYF	TGTGCCAGCAGCTTAGCGGGCCCCCGCGGACAAAACTACGAGCAGTACTTC
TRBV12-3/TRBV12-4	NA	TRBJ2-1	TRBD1	CASSQTGGEQFF	TGTGCCAGCAGTCAAACAGGGGGTGAGCAGTTCTTC
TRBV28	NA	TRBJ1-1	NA	CASSFPGAAEAFF	TGTGCCAGCAGTTTTCCAGGGGCGGCTGAAGCTTTCTTT
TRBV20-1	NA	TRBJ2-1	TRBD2	CSASSGRASYNEQFF	TGCAGTGCTTCTAGCGGGAGGGCCTCCTACAATGAGCAGTTCTTC
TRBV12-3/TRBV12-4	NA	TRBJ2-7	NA	CASSFAGTAYEQYF	TGTGCCAGCAGTTTCGCGGGTACCGCCTACGAGCAGTACTTC
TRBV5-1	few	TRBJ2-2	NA	CASTGATDIFSGELFF	TGCGCCAGCACCGGCGCGACTGACATATTTTCCGGGGAGCTGTTTTTT
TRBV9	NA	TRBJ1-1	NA	CASSPVVGEAFF	TGTGCCAGCAGCCCTGTGGTAGGGGAAGCTTTCTTT
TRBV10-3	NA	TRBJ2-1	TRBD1	CAISIDRANEQFF	TGTGCCATCAGCATAGACAGGGCCAATGAGCAGTTCTTC
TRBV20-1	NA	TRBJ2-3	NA	CSARRDSTDTQYF	TGCAGTGCTAGAAGGGACAGCACAGATACGCAGTATTTT
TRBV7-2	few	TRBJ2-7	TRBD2	CASSLAASGGSYEQYF	TGTGCCAGCAGCTTAGCTGCTAGCGGGGGATCCTACGAGCAGTACTTC
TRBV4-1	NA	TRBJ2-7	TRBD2	CASSQPTPPPSGGIYSYEQYF	TGCGCCAGCAGCCAACCGACTCCACCTCCTAGCGGGGGCATTTACTCCTACGAGCAGTACTTC
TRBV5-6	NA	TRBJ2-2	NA	CASSLEGGRNTGELFF	TGTGCCAGCAGCTTGGAAGGGGGGAGGAACACCGGGGAGCTGTTTTTT
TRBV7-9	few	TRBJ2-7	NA	CASSPQLATNYEQYF	TGTGCCAGCAGCCCTCAATTAGCCACAAACTACGAGCAGTACTTC
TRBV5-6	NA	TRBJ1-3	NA	CASRVVQEASEDYF	TGTGCCAGCCGGGTGGTGCAGGAGGCATCGGAGGACTATTTT
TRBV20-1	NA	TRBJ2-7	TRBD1	CSARDLGQGIGQYF	TGCAGTGCTAGAGATTTAGGACAGGGGATTGGGCAGTACTTC
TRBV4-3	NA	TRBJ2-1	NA	CASSQDYRSYNEQFF	TGCGCCAGCAGCCAAGATTATCGGTCCTACAATGAGCAGTTCTTC
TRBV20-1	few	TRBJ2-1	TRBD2	CSARIGLAGGTYNEQFF	TGCAGTGCTAGAATCGGACTAGCGGGGGGAACCTACAATGAGCAGTTCTTC
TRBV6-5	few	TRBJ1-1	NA	CASSRDGAAFF	TGTGCCAGCAGCCGGGACGGTGCGGCTTTCTTT
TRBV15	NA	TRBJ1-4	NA	CATSRDLQSATNEKLFF	TGTGCCACCAGCAGAGATCTGCAGTCGGCAACTAATGAAAAACTGTTTTTT
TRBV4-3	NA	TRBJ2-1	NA	CASSREGENYNEQFF	TGCGCCAGCAGCCGGGAGGGGGAAAACTACAATGAGCAGTTCTTC
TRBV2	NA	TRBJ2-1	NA	CASSEARGIYNEQFF	TGTGCCAGCAGTGAAGCCCGGGGGATCTACAATGAGCAGTTCTTC
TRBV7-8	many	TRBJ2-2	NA	CASSLVIPKGVKLFF	TGTGCCAGCAGCTTAGTCATACCCAAGGGTGTTAAGCTGTTTTTT
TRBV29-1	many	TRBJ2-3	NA	CSVESLRYTQYF	TGCAGCGTTGAATCTCTTCGGTATACGCAGTATTTT
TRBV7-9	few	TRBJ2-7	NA	CASSWGSTGSYEQYF	TGTGCCAGCAGCTGGGGATCGACGGGCTCCTACGAGCAGTACTTC
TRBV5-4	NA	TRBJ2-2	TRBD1	CASARDRVVPGELFF	TGTGCCAGCGCGCGGGACAGGGTGGTACCCGGGGAGCTGTTTTTT
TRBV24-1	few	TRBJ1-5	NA	CATRRAGRNQPQHF	TGTGCCACCAGAAGGGCGGGCCGCAATCAGCCCCAGCATTTT
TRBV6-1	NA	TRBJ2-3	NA	CASTAGAPTDTQYF	TGTGCCAGCACTGCGGGGGCCCCCACAGATACGCAGTATTTT
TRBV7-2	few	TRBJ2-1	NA	CASSTSQDINEQFF	TGTGCCAGCAGCACATCCCAGGACATCAATGAGCAGTTCTTC
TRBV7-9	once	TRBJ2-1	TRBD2	CASSERSGSYNGQFF	TGTGCCAGCAGCGAACGTAGCGGGTCCTACAATGGGCAGTTCTTC
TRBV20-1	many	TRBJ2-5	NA	CSARSRGRETQYF	TGCAGTGCTAGAAGCAGGGGACGTGAGACCCAGTACTTC
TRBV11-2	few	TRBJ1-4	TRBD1	CASSLFGGGQGDEKLFF	TGTGCCAGCAGCTTATTCGGGGGGGGACAGGGGGATGAAAAACTGTTTTTT